A single sample is the source of the 14 T cell receptor beta chains below, sequenced in a study of vaccination and CD4 T cells after COVID-19. Sequence data for DNA of cultured CD4+ T cells were generated by the Oncomine TCR Beta short-read assay. TCRdb passed the PCR reads through MiXCR, listing each CDR3 protein once. The sample lists 15,000 or so distinct CDR3 sequences; about 40% were seen once. Treatment in this sample: roughly 11-day PBMC culture with coronavirus spike peptide pools or control peptides (ViraFEST assay). No antigens are known for them. The sequencing here drew on CD4+ T cells from blood, cultured in vitro, taken before SARS-CoV-2 vaccination. Receptor source: a human donor who received a COVID-19 vaccine.

The gene calls are TRBV6-1 and TRBJ2-7; TRBD2 might be the D (6 bases). Per germline, CDR1 MNHNS and CDR2 SASEGT. Trimming took off 6 bases at V and 4 bases at J, with 13 bases between the two ends. CDR3 length: 13 amino acids. CDR3: CASSRGGNYEQYF. The CDR3 DNA reads TGTGCCAGCAGCCGAGGAGGGAATTACGAGCAGTACTTC.

The gene calls are TRBV2 and TRBJ2-1; D gene uncertain. V was clipped by 4 bases and J by 6 bases, with 7 bases between them. CDR3 length: 12 residues. Germline V lookup: CDR1 SNHLY, CDR2 FYNNEI. CDR3 sequence reads: CASSAGPNEQFF. The DNA of the CDR3 is TGTGCCAGCAGTGCCGGGCCCAATGAGCAGTTCTTC.

This clonotype has just a few counts. J is TRBJ2-7 and V is TRBV20-1; tentative D call: TRBD1 (8 bases). Trimming took off 5 bases at V and 4 bases at J, with 12 bases between the two ends. There are 12 residues in the CDR3. CDR1 DFQATT and CDR2 SNEGSKA come from the germline V gene (reference sequence). The CDR3 DNA follows: TGCAGTGCTCCACAGGGGGGGTACGAGCAGTACTTC. It specifies CSAPQGGYEQYF.

In this sample, this clonotype turned up a few times. The rearrangement uses TRBV6-5 and TRBJ1-2; a weak D match, TRBD1 (5 bases). This CDR3 region has 13 residues. Germline values: CDR1 MNHEY, CDR2 SVGAGI. V was cut by 2 bases and J by 8 bases, with 12 bases left in between. The CDR3, as DNA: TGTGCCAGCAGTTACCGGTGGGGGGAAGGCTACACCTTC. Its translation: CASSYRWGEGYTF.

This clonotype was detected a few times. This rearrangement joins TRBV19 to TRBJ1-5; D is unclear. V was trimmed by 5 bases and J by 1 base, leaving 9 bases between them. The CDR3 length is 14 residues. Germline CDR1 LNHDA, CDR2 SQIVND (reference sequence). For the CDR3, the DNA is TGTGCCAGTAGTCCCAGGCGCAGCAATCAGCCCCAGCATTTT. Its protein product is CASSPRRSNQPQHF.

This chain joins TRBV6-1 and TRBJ1-5; weak D call: TRBD1 (6 bases). CDR3 size: 15 residues. The V end was cut by 0 bases, the J end by 7 bases, with 13 bases between. Germline V gene sequence: CDR1 MNHNS, CDR2 SASEGT. CDR3 nucleotide sequence: TGTGCCAGCAGTGAAGCGTTGGGGGCAAGGCAGCCCCAGCATTTT. Amino acids: CASSEALGARQPQHF.

The chain joins TRBV5-4 to TRBJ2-7; possibly TRBD1 or TRBD2 for D (5 bases each). V dropped 3 bases and J dropped 6 bases, with 13 bases sitting between them. The germline gives CDR1 SGHNT, CDR2 YYREEE (reference sequence). The CDR3 consists of 13 residues. The DNA for the CDR3 is TGTGCCAGCAGCTCTGGGACGTCTGGCGAGCAGTACTTC. Amino acids: CASSSGTSGEQYF.

V is TRBV18 and J is TRBJ1-1; 7 bases match TRBD1. V trimming: 2 bases; J trimming: 4 bases; junction bases outside the gene matches: 7. The CDR3 has 15 amino acids. CDR1 and CDR2 (germline): KGHSH, LQKENI. CDR3 coding DNA: TGTGCCAGCTCACCAGATAACAGGGGAACCACTGAAGCTTTCTTT. Translating gives CASSPDNRGTTEAFF.

The chain combines TRBV9 with TRBJ2-7, with 11 bases lining up with TRBD2. CDR3 length: 15 amino acids. V trimming: 2 bases; J trimming: 7 bases; junction bases outside the gene matches: 8. Germline CDR1 SGDLS, CDR2 YYNGEE. The CDR3 bases are TGTGCCAGCAGCGTTAGCGGGGGGGGCTTTTCGGAGCAGTACTTC. Translated, it gives CASSVSGGGFSEQYF.

V gene TRBV20-1 combines with J gene TRBJ1-2; D is undetermined. V lost 6 bases to trimming and J lost 4 bases, with 12 bases between them. CDR1 and CDR2 (germline): DFQATT, SNEGSKA (reference sequence). This CDR3 is 12 amino acids long. The chain's CDR3 is CSADRAAYGYTF. DNA of the CDR3: TGCAGTGCGGACCGGGCCGCCTATGGCTACACCTTC.

V and J are TRBV7-2 and TRBJ1-2, with D maybe TRBD1 (6 bases). Trimming left V 6 bases short and J 8 bases short, with 13 bases between. The V gene's germline CDR1 is SGHTA and CDR2 FQGNSA. The CDR3 loop spans 12 amino acids. The CDR3 protein is CASSLQGGGYTF. In DNA, the CDR3 is TGTGCCAGCAGTCTACAGGGAGGAGGCTACACCTTC.

This chain connects TRBV12-3 or TRBV12-4 to TRBJ2-1, with TRBD2 identical over 10 bases. This CDR3 comprises 15 residues. The V segment lost 4 bases and the J segment 10 bases; nucleotides outside the gene matches: 10. The CDR3 sequence: CASSSSGGAVREQFF. The CDR3 bases are TGTGCCAGCAGTTCCAGCGGGGGGGCCGTAAGGGAGCAGTTCTTC.

The rearrangement joins TRBV20-1 to TRBJ2-1; 11 bases agree with TRBD2. The CDR3 is 14 amino acids. J lost 5 bases, V lost 1 base, and 1 base had no gene match. Germline CDR1 DFQATT, CDR2 SNEGSKA (reference sequence). The CDR3 sequence is CSARVAGGHNEQFF. CDR3 bases: TGCAGTGCTAGAGTAGCGGGGGGGCACAATGAGCAGTTCTTC.

The chain couples TRBV12-3 or TRBV12-4 to TRBJ1-1, with 8 bases identical to TRBD1. The CDR3 spans 16 residues. V shed 1 base and J 1 base; nucleotides not matched to a gene: 5. CDR3 DNA: TGTGCCAGCAGTTTAGGGACAGGGTGGGGGAACACTGAAGCTTTCTTT. Protein product: CASSLGTGWGNTEAFF.